These 26 T cell receptor beta chains share one sample of origin, sequenced in a study of memory CD4+ T cells and cytomegalovirus serostatus (dated 2019 in TCRdb). The library was made by the immunoSEQ multiplex PCR assay. Here the immuneACCESS table is served through TCRdb, limited to in-frame sequences with V and J called. Missing clones are a known gap in these copies; in checked studies unresolved V genes cover under half, and the rest lacks a known reason. This sample holds approximately 56,000 clones; more than 75% were observed only once. Over 0.35% of the sample belongs to the ten largest clones. Single viable CD3+CD4+CD8-CD45RO+ cells were sorted as memory CD4+ T cells on a FACSAria II. Sample: memory CD4+ T cells from blood. All receptors derive from an adult in good health and CMV-seronegative.

This clone was seen once. The CDR3 here is CASSFGQGAYGYTF. CDR3 bases: TGTGCCAGCAGCTTCGGACAGGGCGCTTATGGCTACACCTTC. The V call is TRBV5-6, the J call TRBJ1-2, with 8 positions matching TRBD1. This CDR3 spans 14 amino acids. CDR1 is SGHDT, CDR2 YYEEEE, per germline. The trim removed 2 bases at V and 5 bases at J, leaving 5 bases unmatched.

As DNA, the CDR3 is TGTGCCAGTAGTATAGATAAGAGCGGGGGCCGGACCGGGGAGCTGTTTTTT. As protein: CASSIDKSGGRTGELFF. The chain couples TRBV19 to TRBJ2-2; 8 bases are shared with TRBD2. Germline CDR1 and CDR2: LNHDA and SQIVND (reference sequence). CDR3 size: 17 residues. The V and J ends lost 0 bases and 5 bases, in that order; junction bases with no gene match: 8.

The chain links TRBV7-9 to TRBJ2-3; D remains ambiguous. Per the germline V gene, CDR1 is SEHNR and CDR2 is FQNEAQ (reference sequence). The CDR3 sequence is 17 residues long. The V end was cut by 2 bases, the J end by 2 bases, with 17 bases between. DNA for the CDR3: TGTGCCAGCAGCTTACGGTACAGCCGGGCTCACACAGATACGCAGTATTTT. As protein: CASSLRYSRAHTDTQYF.

The rearrangement links TRBV7-2 to TRBJ2-5; D is uncertain. Germline V gene lookup returns CDR1 SGHTA and CDR2 FQGNSA. This CDR3 comprises 13 residues. V was cut by 5 bases and J by 1 base, with 8 bases left in between. For the CDR3, the DNA is TGTGCCAGCAGCCGGACGCGCCAAGAGACCCAGTACTTC. Its protein is CASSRTRQETQYF.

V gene TRBV13 combines with J gene TRBJ2-3, with 9 bases lining up with TRBD2. This CDR3 is built from 15 residues. The germline V gene has CDR1 PRHDT and CDR2 FYEKMQ (reference sequence). V lost 5 bases and J lost 1; bases outside the gene matches: 4. The CDR3 DNA reads as TGTGCCAGCAGCGTTCGACTAGCGGGCACAGATACGCAGTATTTT. Protein: CASSVRLAGTDTQYF.

This chain links TRBV7-9 with TRBJ2-7; no clear D gene. Germline CDR1 is SEHNR and CDR2 is FQNEAQ (reference sequence). This CDR3 contains 15 residues. V lost 6 bases to trimming and J lost 4 bases, with 19 bases between them. The CDR3 DNA reads TGTGCCAGCAGTCTAACTTCATACTATTCGTACGAGCAGTACTTC. Its translation is CASSLTSYYSYEQYF.

The V call is TRBV15, the J call TRBJ2-1; maybe TRBD1 (7 bases). The germline V gene has CDR1 LNHNV and CDR2 YYDKDF (reference sequence). The CDR3 covers 19 residues. V dropped 1 base and J dropped 5 bases, with 24 bases sitting between them. The CDR3 DNA reads as TGTGCCACCAGCAGAGGGGGCCTAACAGGGGCGCGGGGTAACAATGAGCAGTTCTTC. This encodes CATSRGGLTGARGNNEQFF.

This chain joins TRBV10-3 and TRBJ1-3; maybe TRBD1 (5 bases). This CDR3 spans 17 amino acids. Looked up from germline, CDR1 is ENHRY and CDR2 is SYGVKD. Trimming pared 10 bases from V and 0 bases from J, leaving 22 bases between. CDR3 sequence: CATTNRGPFRSGNTIYF. CDR3 nucleotides: TGTGCCACCACCAACCGGGGCCCCTTTCGCTCTGGAAACACCATATATTTT.

The chain carries TRBV7-6 and TRBJ2-2; maybe TRBD1 (6 bases). Germline CDR1 reads SGHVS; CDR2 reads FNYEAQ. This CDR3 region has 15 residues. V was cut by 5 bases and J by 3 bases, with 13 bases left in between. The CDR3 loop reads CASSPRTAHTGELFF. The CDR3 nucleotides are TGTGCCAGCAGCCCCCGGACAGCACACACCGGGGAGCTGTTTTTT.

This chain uses TRBV28 with TRBJ2-2; D not certain. CDR3 length: 15 amino acids. V was pared by 6 bases and J by 2 bases, with 13 bases between. The germline V gene encodes CDR1 MDHEN and CDR2 SYDVKM. The CDR3 region has the DNA TGTGCCAGCAGCCCCTCTCGATTCAACACCGGGGAGCTGTTTTTT. Amino acids: CASSPSRFNTGELFF. Drawing the rest from reference TRBV28 and TRBJ2-2, the complete variable domain is DVKVTQSSRYLVKRTGEKVFLECVQDMDHENMFWYRQDPGLGLRLIYFSYDVKMKEKGDIPEGYSVSREKKERFSLILESASTNQTSMYLCASSPSRFNTGELFFGEGSRLTVL.

The sample holds a few counts of this clone. The V and J genes are TRBV11-1 and TRBJ1-1; no definite D call. This CDR3 is built from 15 residues. Between the trimmed V and J ends, which lost 5 bases and 3 bases, there was a span of 16 bases. Germline lookup yields CDR1 SGHAT and CDR2 FQDESV (reference sequence). The CDR3 nucleotides read TGTGCCAGCAGCCAACGATGGACTGGGGACACTGAAGCTTTCTTT. Translating gives CASSQRWTGDTEAFF.

The V and J genes are TRBV29-1 and TRBJ2-7; 11 nucleotides agree with TRBD1. This CDR3 has 11 amino acids. The germline gives CDR1 SQVTM, CDR2 ANQGSEA. The CDR3 loop reads CSADRGPEQYF. DNA for the CDR3: TGCAGTGCGGACAGGGGGCCCGAGCAGTACTTC.

This chain joins TRBV5-1 and TRBJ1-2, with D unclear. Trimming took off 1 base at V and 8 bases at J, with 12 bases between the two ends. The CDR3 spans 13 residues. Germline lookup yields CDR1 SGHRS and CDR2 YFSETQ. CDR3 protein: CASSLSPELGYTF. CDR3 in DNA: TGCGCCAGCAGCTTGAGCCCAGAGCTGGGCTACACCTTC.

The chain has TRBV7-9 and TRBJ1-4, with a weak D call TRBD1 (5 bases). This CDR3 spans 13 amino acids. Germline CDR1 SEHNR, CDR2 FQNEAQ (reference sequence). V lost 1 base, J lost 7 bases, and 7 bases lay in between. CDR3 in DNA: TGTGCCAGCAGCTTAGGGGGGATTGAAAAACTGTTTTTT. This codes for CASSLGGIEKLFF.

This chain uses TRBV7-2 with TRBJ1-1; perhaps TRBD1 as D (5 bases). Trimming pared 4 bases from V and 8 bases from J, leaving 11 bases between. Germline-derived CDR1 and CDR2 are SGHTA and FQGNSA. The CDR3 is 12 residues long. The CDR3 sequence: CASSYDSTEAFF. The CDR3 nucleotides read TGTGCCAGCAGCTACGACAGCACAGAAGCTTTCTTT. Variable domain in full (rest from reference TRBV7-2 and TRBJ1-1): GAGVSQSPSNKVTEKGKDVELRCDPISGHTALYWYRQSLGQGLEFLIYFQGNSAPDKSGLPSDRFSAERTGGSVSTLTIQRTQQEDSAVYLCASSYDSTEAFFGQGTRLTVV.

This clone came up a few times. This rearrangement joins TRBV2 to TRBJ1-1, with D perhaps TRBD1 (6 bases). CDR3 length equals 13 residues. V gave up 4 bases and J gave up 7 bases, with 13 bases separating them. From germline, CDR1 is SNHLY and CDR2 FYNNEI. CDR3 in amino acids: CASSGMDRLEAFF. CDR3 DNA sequence: TGTGCCAGCAGTGGCATGGACAGACTTGAAGCTTTCTTT.

The chain is built from TRBV5-4 and TRBJ1-6; D is unresolved. With 3 bases removed from V and 4 bases from J, the gap between germline ends came to 8 bases. CDR1 is SGHNT and CDR2 is YYREEE in the germline V gene (reference sequence). This CDR3 is 14 amino acids long. The chain's CDR3 is CASSYQPYNSPLHF. The CDR3 coding sequence is TGTGCCAGCAGCTATCAGCCTTATAATTCACCCCTCCACTTT.

The CDR3 region has the DNA TGTGCCAGCAGCTGGGGGTATATGGGGGGCAAGAACACCGGGGAGCTGTTTTTT. It is translated as CASSWGYMGGKNTGELFF. The chain carries TRBV11-1 and TRBJ2-2, with D perhaps TRBD1 or TRBD2 (6 bases each). Trimming removed 4 bases from V and 1 base from J, with 19 bases in between. CDR1 is SGHAT and CDR2 is FQDESV in the germline V gene (reference sequence). The CDR3 loop spans 18 amino acids. Filled out from reference TRBV11-1 and TRBJ2-2, the complete variable domain reads EAEVAQSPRYKITEKSQAVAFWCDPISGHATLYWYRQILGQGPELLVQFQDESVVDDSQLPKDRFSAERLKGVDSTLKIQPAELGDSAMYLCASSWGYMGGKNTGELFFGEGSRLTVL.

The J gene is TRBJ2-5, the V gene TRBV9; D remains unclear. This CDR3 region has 12 residues. CDR1 is SGDLS and CDR2 is YYNGEE in the germline V gene. V was pared by 4 bases and J by 5 bases, with 9 bases between. Here the CDR3 DNA reads TGTGCCAGCAGCATTCCGAGTGAGACCCAGTACTTC. It yields the protein CASSIPSETQYF.

The rearrangement links TRBV30 to TRBJ2-5; 9 bases match TRBD2. The CDR3 covers 17 residues. The junction had 13 bases not matched to a gene; V was cut back by 3 bases and J by 2 bases. Germline values: CDR1 GTSNPN, CDR2 SVGIG (reference sequence). The CDR3 protein is CAWRAKTLAGRQETQYF. As DNA, the CDR3 is TGTGCCTGGAGGGCAAAGACTCTAGCGGGGAGGCAAGAGACCCAGTACTTC.

The CDR3 DNA follows: TGTGCCAGCAGCCGCTCGGGGGCAGGGGATAATTCACCCCTCCACTTT. This gives the protein CASSRSGAGDNSPLHF. The J gene is TRBJ1-6, the V gene TRBV11-2, with D perhaps matching TRBD1 (6 bases). The germline V gene encodes CDR1 SGHAT and CDR2 FQNNGV. The V end lost 5 bases, the J end lost 5 bases, and 16 bases lay between the germline ends. The CDR3 length is 16 residues.

For this clone: The junction departs from germline at one end; a sequencing error may be responsible. The genes are TRBV7-7 and TRBJ1-4; 8 positions match TRBD1. The germline V gene encodes CDR1 SSHAT and CDR2 FNYEAQ (reference sequence). The CDR3 has 17 amino acids. The CDR3 here is CASSRGGVVTGDEKLFF. CDR3 DNA: TGTGCTAGCAGCAGAGGGGGGGTGGTGACAGGGGATGAAAAACTGTTTTTT.

The V gene is TRBV7-2, the J gene TRBJ2-7; TRBD2 agrees at 9 bases. Germline CDR1 is SGHTA and CDR2 is FQGNSA. The CDR3 length is 15 residues. V lost 3 bases and J lost 2; bases outside the gene matches: 5. The CDR3 region has the DNA TGTGCCAGCAGCTTTGTAGGCGGGGGGGCCTACGAGCAGTACTTC. This gives the protein CASSFVGGGAYEQYF.

V usage is TRBV2 and J usage is TRBJ2-3; 9 bases agree with TRBD1. Trimming at V came to 3 bases and at J to 4 bases, leaving 11 bases not matched to a gene. Germline V CDR1 and CDR2: SNHLY, FYNNEI. The CDR3 has 17 amino acids. The DNA of the CDR3 is TGTGCCAGCAGTGAGGGAGCGTACAGGGGGCCCTCAGATACGCAGTATTTT. Translating gives CASSEGAYRGPSDTQYF.

The chain has TRBV10-3 and TRBJ2-1, with 8 bases matching TRBD2. This CDR3 contains 15 residues. Germline V gene data show CDR1 as ENHRY and CDR2 as SYGVKD. V lost 5 bases, J lost 7 bases, and 10 bases stayed unmatched. The CDR3 is CAISPGSRGGNEQFF. As DNA, the CDR3 is TGTGCCATCAGTCCTGGTTCGCGCGGGGGGAATGAGCAGTTCTTC.

The table lists this clone with a count of one. The chain links TRBV7-9 to TRBJ1-2, with TRBD1 as a possible D gene (6 bases). From germline, CDR1 is SEHNR and CDR2 FQNEAQ (reference sequence). Trimming left V 5 bases short and J 2 bases short, with 15 bases between. CDR3 length equals 15 residues. In nucleotides, the CDR3 is TGTGCCAGCAGCCGGGAGGGGGGGATCAACTATGGCTACACCTTC. Protein: CASSREGGINYGYTF.